This TCR beta chain was sequenced in a study of blood T cell repertoires in COVID-19. Whole-study context: Sites in the United States, Italy and Spain provided acute and convalescent COVID-19 samples.

Data came from immunoSEQ multiplex PCR; TCRdb stores just in-frame clones and leaves some out. The sample yields a few hundred thousand clones, roughly 84% seen once. The count of this clone is one. V lost 2 bases and J lost 0, with 9 bases in between. CDR3 length: 15 amino acids. Germline CDR1 KGHSH, CDR2 LQKENI. V and J are TRBV18 and TRBJ2-3, with D possibly TRBD2 on 5 matching bases. The receptor comes from a man aged 55 to 70 with acute or convalescent COVID-19. Input material: peripheral blood. CDR3 sequence reads: CASSPARASTDTQYF. The CDR3 DNA reads TGTGCCAGCTCACCAGCGCGGGCTAGCACAGATACGCAGTATTTT.